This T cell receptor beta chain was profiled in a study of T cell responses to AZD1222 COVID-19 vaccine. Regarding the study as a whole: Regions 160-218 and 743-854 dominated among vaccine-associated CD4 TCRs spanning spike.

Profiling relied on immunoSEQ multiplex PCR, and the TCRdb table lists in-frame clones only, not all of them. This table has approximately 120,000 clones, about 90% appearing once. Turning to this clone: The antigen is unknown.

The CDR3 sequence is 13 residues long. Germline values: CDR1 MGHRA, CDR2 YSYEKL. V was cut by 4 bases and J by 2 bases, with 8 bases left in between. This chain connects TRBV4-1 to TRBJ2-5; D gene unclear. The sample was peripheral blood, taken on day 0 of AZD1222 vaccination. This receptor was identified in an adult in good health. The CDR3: CASSRGPQETQYF. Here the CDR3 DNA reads TGCGCCAGCAGCCGAGGACCTCAAGAGACCCAGTACTTC.